Following are 30 T cell receptor beta chains from one sample sequenced in a study of T cell repertoires in cytomegalovirus infection. For these TCRs, the target antigens are not known. TCRdb itself ran the reads through MiXCR, one entry per CDR3 protein. The sample has approximately 730,000 distinct CDR3 sequences, just under 30% seen once. The specimen was cultured CD8+ T cells from PBMCs, collected from culture after CMV antigen stimulation. All receptors come from a human donor in good health (CMV status not recorded). Some clones in this sample may be carry-over from other donors' samples.

This clonotype was seen a handful of times. The chain is built from TRBV6-5 and TRBJ2-1; D not certain. The CDR3 is 15 residues long. V was cut by 0 bases and J by 4 bases, with 10 bases left in between. Germline CDR1 reads MNHEY; CDR2 reads SVGAGI. Here the CDR3 reads CASSYSSGPYNEQFF. DNA of the CDR3: TGTGCCAGCAGTTACTCTTCGGGTCCATACAATGAGCAGTTCTTC.

This clonotype was seen repeatedly, ten times or more. J is TRBJ1-2 and V is TRBV12-3 or TRBV12-4; no clear D gene. Trimming took off 1 base at V and 0 bases at J, with 12 bases between the two ends. The CDR3 spans 16 residues. As DNA, the CDR3 is TGTGCCAGCAGTTTAGGGTGGTTGCGAGCTAACTATGGCTACACCTTC. Translating gives CASSLGWLRANYGYTF.

The genes are TRBV27 and TRBJ1-1; 7 bases are shared with TRBD1. Unmatched junction bases numbered 9, after V lost 3 bases and J lost 5 bases. Germline values: CDR1 MNHEY, CDR2 SMNVEV (reference sequence). This CDR3 is built from 15 residues. Written as DNA, the CDR3 is TGTGCCAGCAGTTTCCCCGACAGGGTCGGGACTGAAGCTTTCTTT. Translating gives CASSFPDRVGTEAFF.

This clonotype was seen a handful of times. The chain is built from TRBV5-5 and TRBJ1-5; TRBD1 aligns across 8 bases. The CDR3 runs to 16 residues. CDR1 is SGHKS, CDR2 YYEKEE, per germline (reference sequence). V dropped 4 bases and J dropped 1; count of bases not matched to a gene: 7. CDR3 sequence: CASSPHQGASNQPQHF. The CDR3 DNA reads as TGTGCCAGCAGCCCACACCAGGGGGCGAGCAATCAGCCCCAGCATTTT.

The genes are TRBV12-3 or TRBV12-4 and TRBJ2-7; 8 nucleotides line up with TRBD1. The CDR3 sequence is 15 residues long. V shed 7 bases, J shed 2 bases, and the junction held 10 bases outside the gene matches. CDR3 sequence (DNA): TGTGCCAGCAAGGCCGGGACAGGTAGAACCTACGAGCAGTACTTC. The encoded protein is CASKAGTGRTYEQYF.

This clonotype was detected a few times. The chain has TRBV27 and TRBJ2-5, with TRBD2 as a possible D gene (7 bases). Germline assignment: CDR1 MNHEY and CDR2 SMNVEV (reference sequence). V was clipped by 6 bases and J by 5 bases, with 22 bases between them. The CDR3 covers 16 residues. The CDR3 DNA is TGTGCCAGCAGCCCTCCGGGGGGCTTTTATCGGGAGACCCAGTACTTC. It is translated as CASSPPGGFYRETQYF.

This clonotype appeared a few times. The CDR3 nucleotides read TGTGCCAGCAGCCCAGAGAATGGACTATACAATGAGCAGTTCTTC. Its protein product is CASSPENGLYNEQFF. The V call is TRBV7-8, the J call TRBJ2-1, with D perhaps TRBD2 (6 bases). The CDR3 runs to 15 residues. From germline, CDR1 is SGHVS and CDR2 FQNEAQ. Trimming took off 5 bases at V and 4 bases at J, with 15 bases between the two ends.

The rearrangement joins TRBV11-2 to TRBJ2-3, with 8 bases matching TRBD2. The germline CDR1 and CDR2 sequences are SGHAT and FQNNGV. Trimming at V came to 0 bases and at J to 2 bases, leaving 4 bases not matched to a gene. This CDR3 is 16 amino acids long. This CDR3 reads CASSLELAGLTDTQYF. The CDR3 nucleotides are TGTGCCAGCAGCTTAGAATTAGCGGGGCTCACAGATACGCAGTATTTT.

This clonotype has a handful of counts. The chain is built from TRBV11-2 and TRBJ2-1; 9 nucleotides line up with TRBD1. The germline V gene encodes CDR1 SGHAT and CDR2 FQNNGV. Unmatched junction bases numbered 5, after V lost 3 bases and J lost 8 bases. The CDR3 has 14 residues. This CDR3 reads CASSFGTGIYEQFF. CDR3 bases: TGTGCCAGCAGCTTTGGGACAGGGATCTATGAGCAGTTCTTC.

The V call is TRBV6-8, the J call TRBJ1-2, with a possible D match to TRBD1 (5 bases). V dropped 2 bases and J dropped 0 bases, with 10 bases sitting between them. CDR1 and CDR2 from the germline V gene are MNHGY and SAAAGT. The CDR3 extends over 15 amino acids. CDR3 region: CASSYGAVPNYGYTF. The DNA for the CDR3 is TGTGCCAGCAGTTACGGGGCAGTACCTAACTATGGCTACACCTTC.

The genes are TRBV11-2 and TRBJ2-1; possibly TRBD2 for D (7 bases). From germline, CDR1 is SGHAT and CDR2 FQNNGV. The V gene lost 4 bases and the J gene lost 5 bases, with 15 bases spanning the gap. This CDR3 region has 15 residues. In DNA form, the CDR3 reads TGTGCCAGCAGCTCGGACGGGGGGCGGGACAATGAGCAGTTCTTC. It is translated as CASSSDGGRDNEQFF.

As concerns this clonotype: As the CDR3 is not closed by the conserved phenylalanine or tryptophan, this likely results from a read error. The CDR3 nucleotides are TGTGCCAGCAGCGTCACGGGGGTAGCGGGGGGCCCGAGCTACAATGAGCAGTTCCTC. This gives the protein CASSVTGVAGGPSYNEQFL. V gene TRBV9 combines with J gene TRBJ2-1; 10 bases agree with TRBD2. Germline V gene data show CDR1 as SGDLS and CDR2 as YYNGEE. This CDR3 has 19 residues. V gave up 2 bases and J gave up 3 bases; unmatched junction bases: 14.

The rearrangement joins TRBV24-1 to TRBJ1-1; D unclear. Between the trimmed V and J ends, which lost 5 bases and 3 bases, there was a span of 9 bases. The CDR3 has 13 residues. The germline CDR1 and CDR2 sequences are KGHDR and SFDVKD. The CDR3, as DNA: TGTGCCACCAGTGGGGGATCATACACTGAAGCTTTCTTT. As protein: CATSGGSYTEAFF.

This clonotype was observed a handful of times. The V and J genes are TRBV29-1 and TRBJ1-2; 7 bases fit TRBD1. Germline V gene sequence: CDR1 SQVTM, CDR2 ANQGSEA. CDR3 length: 13 amino acids. V shed 6 bases, J shed 0 bases, and the junction held 4 bases outside the gene matches. Here the CDR3 reads CSVRTGSNYGYTF. As DNA, the CDR3 is TGCAGCGTACGGACAGGATCTAACTATGGCTACACCTTC.

The chain links TRBV4-1 to TRBJ2-5, with 7 bases fitting TRBD1. The CDR3 totals 16 residues. CDR1 is MGHRA, CDR2 YSYEKL, per germline. After removal of 0 bases from V and 5 bases from J, the junction contained 9 bases not matched to a gene. Written as DNA, the CDR3 is TGCGCCAGCAGCCAAGAGGGACAGCGATCCGGGGAGACCCAGTACTTC. This translates into CASSQEGQRSGETQYF.

The chain has TRBV12-3 or TRBV12-4 and TRBJ2-1; D not certain. CDR3 length: 17 residues. The ends were cut back, 3 bases at V and 9 bases at J, with 24 bases in the middle. DNA for the CDR3: TGTGCCAGCAGTTTTAAAAAACGAGAGACCCCCCTGAGTGAGCAGTTCTTC. Residues: CASSFKKRETPLSEQFF.

The genes are TRBV15 and TRBJ1-1; D possibly corresponds to TRBD1 (5 bases). Germline lookup yields CDR1 LNHNV and CDR2 YYDKDF (reference sequence). The CDR3 covers 13 residues. The V and J ends lost 9 bases and 5 bases respectively, with 16 bases between them. DNA of the CDR3: TGTGCCACGGGGACCAGACGGCGGACTGAAGCTTTCTTT. Protein sequence: CATGTRRRTEAFF.

This clonotype has a count of ten or more. The chain couples TRBV7-9 to TRBJ2-7; D unresolved. The germline V gene encodes CDR1 SEHNR and CDR2 FQNEAQ (reference sequence). This CDR3 has 14 residues. With 4 bases removed from V and 6 bases from J, the gap between germline ends came to 16 bases. The chain's CDR3 is CASSSLLAGGEQYV. The CDR3 DNA is TGTGCCAGCAGCTCCCTTCTGGCAGGCGGCGAGCAGTACGTC.

The chain has TRBV6-6 and TRBJ1-1, with 11 bases identical to TRBD1. J was trimmed by 4 bases and V by 8 bases; bases with no gene match: 6. This CDR3 is built from 14 residues. Germline V gene data show CDR1 as MNHNY and CDR2 as SVGAGI (reference sequence). The DNA for the CDR3 is TGTGCCAGCGACCCAGGACAGGGGGCCACTGAAGCTTTCTTT. Translating it yields CASDPGQGATEAFF.

The sample holds a few counts of this clonotype. The gene calls are TRBV12-5 and TRBJ2-7, with D perhaps matching TRBD2 (6 bases). There are 14 residues in the CDR3. Germline assignment: CDR1 LGHNT and CDR2 FRNRAP. Trimming stripped 4 bases from V and 3 bases from J, with 13 bases between. Here the CDR3 DNA reads TGTGCTAGTGGTTCACGGACGGGAGTCTACGAGCAGTACTTC. This sequence encodes CASGSRTGVYEQYF.

This clonotype was found a few times. The chain joins TRBV7-9 to TRBJ1-2; the D is unclear. The V end was cut by 5 bases, the J end by 5 bases, with 18 bases between. CDR3 size: 15 residues. Per germline, CDR1 SEHNR and CDR2 FQNEAQ (reference sequence). The CDR3 region is CASSPPPVASYGYTF. CDR3 nucleotide sequence: TGTGCCAGCAGCCCCCCTCCGGTAGCTTCATATGGCTACACCTTC.

The chain is built from TRBV7-9 and TRBJ1-3; D is perhaps TRBD1 (5 bases). The CDR3 contains 13 residues. The V end lost 7 bases, the J end lost 4 bases, and 11 bases lay between the germline ends. In germline, CDR1 is SEHNR, CDR2 FQNEAQ (reference sequence). The CDR3 protein is CASTAGFGNTIYF. CDR3 coding DNA: TGTGCCAGCACCGCAGGGTTCGGAAACACCATATATTTT.

This clonotype was detected only a few times. The chain links TRBV7-9 to TRBJ2-7; D may be TRBD1 (7 bases). V was clipped by 5 bases and J by 4 bases, with 12 bases between them. This CDR3 is 13 amino acids long. Germline V gene lookup returns CDR1 SEHNR and CDR2 FQNEAQ (reference sequence). CDR3 in amino acids: CASSAGQLYEQYV. As DNA, the CDR3 is TGTGCCAGCAGCGCGGGACAGCTTTACGAGCAGTACGTC.

The gene calls are TRBV25-1 and TRBJ1-6; unclear D gene. Per germline, CDR1 MGHDK and CDR2 SYGVNS. With 7 bases removed from V and 0 bases from J, the gap between germline ends came to 19 bases. The CDR3 consists of 18 residues. The CDR3 is CASIGPTKTSSYNSPLHF. CDR3 DNA: TGTGCCAGCATCGGACCGACGAAGACTAGCTCCTATAATTCACCCCTCCACTTT.

In its sample, this clonotype was seen a few times. This sequence joins TRBV28 and TRBJ1-1, with 9 bases aligning to TRBD1. CDR3 length equals 18 residues. Germline CDR1 reads MDHEN; CDR2 reads SYDVKM. The J segment lost 0 bases and the V segment lost 6 bases, leaving 14 bases of the junction unmatched. The CDR3 here is CASSSLTLWTGVNTEAFF. The CDR3 DNA is TGTGCCAGCAGCAGCTTAACCCTTTGGACAGGGGTGAACACTGAAGCTTTCTTT.

The chain joins TRBV7-6 to TRBJ2-1, with 8 bases aligning to TRBD2. CDR1 is SGHVS, CDR2 FNYEAQ, per germline. The CDR3 has 14 amino acids. Losses at the gene ends were 7 bases for V and 6 bases for J; bases not matched to a gene: 8. The CDR3 nucleotides are TGTGCCAGCACAGCGGGGGCCCCGTCCAATGAGCAGTTCTTC. Protein product: CASTAGAPSNEQFF. Filled out from reference TRBV7-6 and TRBJ2-1, the complete variable domain reads GAGVSQSPRYKVTKRGQDVALRCDPISGHVSLYWYRQALGQGPEFLTYFNYEAQQDKSGLPNDRFSAERPEGSISTLTIQRTEQRDSAMYRCASTAGAPSNEQFFGPGTRLTVL.

V usage is TRBV7-8 and J usage is TRBJ2-5, with 13 bases lining up with TRBD2. The CDR3 runs to 16 residues. With V trimmed by 5 bases and J by 5 bases, 8 bases remained unmatched. Germline CDR1 SGHVS, CDR2 FQNEAQ. Here the CDR3 reads CASSITSGGAGETQYF. CDR3 coding DNA: TGTGCCAGCAGCATCACTAGCGGGGGGGCGGGGGAGACCCAGTACTTC. Based on the CDR3 plus reference TRBV7-8 and TRBJ2-5, the full variable domain is GAGVSQSPRYKVAKRGQDVALRCDPISGHVSLFWYQQALGQGPEFLTYFQNEAQLDKSGLPSDRFFAERPEGSVSTLKIQRTQQEDSAVYLCASSITSGGAGETQYFGPGTRLLVL.

This clonotype showed up just a few times. The genes are TRBV27 and TRBJ1-3, with unresolved D. The CDR3 covers 15 residues. The germline V and J ends were trimmed by 4 bases and 0 bases, with 10 bases remaining between them. The germline gives CDR1 MNHEY, CDR2 SMNVEV (reference sequence). The CDR3 DNA is TGTGCCAGCAGTTCACTCCAGAGCTCTGGAAACACCATATATTTT. Its translation: CASSSLQSSGNTIYF.

The chain links TRBV28 to TRBJ1-5; D not resolved. Germline values: CDR1 MDHEN, CDR2 SYDVKM. This CDR3 has 13 amino acids. V dropped 7 bases and J dropped 2 bases, with 9 bases sitting between them. The DNA for the CDR3 is TGTGCCAGCAACCCCCGAGGCAATCAGCCCCAGCATTTT. This gives the protein CASNPRGNQPQHF. Using reference TRBV28 and TRBJ1-5 for the parts outside the CDR3, the full variable domain is DVKVTQSSRYLVKRTGEKVFLECVQDMDHENMFWYRQDPGLGLRLIYFSYDVKMKEKGDIPEGYSVSREKKERFSLILESASTNQTSMYLCASNPRGNQPQHFGDGTRLSIL.

This clonotype has only a few counts. The chain is built from TRBV7-8 and TRBJ1-2; D may be TRBD1 (5 bases). Germline values: CDR1 SGHVS, CDR2 FQNEAQ. The length of the CDR3 is 13 residues. The germline V and J ends were trimmed by 8 bases and 4 bases, with 14 bases remaining between them. The DNA for the CDR3 is TGTGCCAGCCGGGCGGGGGAGGGCTATGGCTACACCTTC. Translated: CASRAGEGYGYTF.